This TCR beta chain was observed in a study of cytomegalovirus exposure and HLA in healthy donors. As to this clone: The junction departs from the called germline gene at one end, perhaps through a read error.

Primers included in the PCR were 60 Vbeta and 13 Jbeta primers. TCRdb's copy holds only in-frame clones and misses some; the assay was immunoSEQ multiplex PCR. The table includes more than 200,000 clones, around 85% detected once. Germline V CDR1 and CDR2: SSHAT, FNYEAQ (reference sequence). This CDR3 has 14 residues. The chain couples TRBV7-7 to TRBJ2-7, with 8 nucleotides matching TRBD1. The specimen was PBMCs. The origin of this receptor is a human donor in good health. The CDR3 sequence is CASSPSQGAGEQYF. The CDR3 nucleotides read TGTGCTAGCAGCCCGAGCCAGGGGGCTGGTGAGCAGTACTTC.